This note documents a single TCR beta chain sequence. Its antigen is still unknown. The input lacks base qualities; no much larger clone sits a single base away. V loses 1 base of germline sequence and J loses 3 bases, and the interval between the two ends is 10 bases. Including the terminal cysteine and phenylalanine, the CDR3 comprises 15 residues. Only CDR3 DNA remains: 45 bases, in frame from the first base. The germline V gene sets CDR1 to LGHNA and CDR2 to YSLEER. TCR beta CDR3 regions were amplified from RNA transcripts. The first round of RT-PCR for the TCR CDR3 was performed with the HTBI primer set and the Qiagen OneStep RT-PCR kit. Libraries were constructed in a second round of multiplex PCR, after which size selection and purification were carried out. Paired-end sequencing of the libraries was performed with 100 bp reads on an Illumina HiSeq2000. On the study's bioinformatics: Raw data were processed with SOAPnuke, discarding reads with adapters, uncalled bases, mean Phred below 15, or no exact constant-primer or identifier match. COPE v1.2.5 was used to merge high-quality paired reads, and clonotypes were defined as unique nucleotide sequences. Clonotypes were aligned to IMGT TRBV, TRBD and TRBJ reference segments using MiTCR v1.1. Only V-J combinations with frequency above 0.0001, covering roughly 99% of repertoires, were analysed. The TCS score was defined as the ratio of F50 (clonal expansion) to E x V (chaos), calculated using BLOSUM62-based TCRdist between CDR3 peptides within each V-J. Welch's t-statistics and random forest reduced 450 to 600 V-J features to 13, which were used in a naive Bayes classifier (R e1071). TCRdb ran its own pipeline on the public reads, namely fastp trimming at Q25 and MiXCR clone calling, and kept in-frame beta chains. Each entry is one CDR3 protein sequence, shown with its most common DNA and genes. None of the V and J calls come from the authors' own analysis; TCRdb made them. The table for this sample lists about 420,000 distinct CDR3 sequences; about an eighth of them were counted only once. The top ten clonotypes cover 5.3% of the sample.

Stable Graves' hyperthyroidism was defined as no progression to ophthalmopathy during 18 months of follow-up. Hyperthyroidism patients were aged 18 to 65 years and newly diagnosed, with disease duration of less than 2 months. Exclusion was applied to patients with uncontrolled infections, other autoimmune diseases, pregnancy or lactation. Diagnoses relied on clinical symptoms, serum thyroxine and TRAb, thyroid ultrasound and orbital computed tomography. PBMCs were separated from 10 ml of fresh peripheral blood using Ficoll-Paque density gradient centrifugation. Total RNA was extracted using Trizol reagent, and RNA quality was assessed on an Agilent 2100 Bioanalyzer. The data derive from a study of T cells in Graves' hyperthyroidism and ophthalmopathy (dated by TCRdb to between 2017 and 2020). At the level of the whole study: Peripheral blood was collected at initial diagnosis, before any treatment. To identify distinguishing TCR V-J signatures, a discovery cohort of around 100 patients was used, comprising some 43 with Graves' ophthalmopathy and some 60 with stable Graves' hyperthyroidism. An independent validation cohort of fewer than 20 hyperthyroidism patients and 17 patients who later progressed to ophthalmopathy tested prospective prediction of ophthalmopathy. For training and testing, the approximately 97 patients in the discovery cohort were randomly divided in a 7:3 ratio. The study also compared thyroid tissue and blood T-cell repertoires from roughly six Graves' hyperthyroidism patients. After sampling, hyperthyroidism patients received methimazole starting at 30 mg daily, and ophthalmopathy patients received high-dose intravenous methylprednisolone. The paper describes TCR Vbeta CDR3 sequencing of some 130 peripheral blood samples, made up of roughly 40 ophthalmopathy patients, more than 70 hyperthyroidism patients and around 17 progressor patients. Summary of the overall study and its limitations: In validation, progression to ophthalmopathy was predicted by the model with nearly 71% sensitivity and 72.22% specificity, a median of about 6 months before onset. In cross-validation, a model built on a 13 V-J signature told ophthalmopathy apart from stable hyperthyroidism with approximately 90% sensitivity and roughly 81% specificity, and in testing the same model reached 80%/75%. Most expanded thyroid clonotypes (frequency above 0.001) were also detected in blood, suggesting blood repertoires may reflect thyroid immune responses. No statistical method was used to fix the sample size in advance, and group allocation was not hidden from the investigators.

This clonotype was obtained from a woman under 30 with Graves' hyperthyroidism. The chain links TRBV4-3 with TRBJ1-3; no D gene can be assigned with confidence. The specimen was blood. The CDR3 here reads CASSQGTEVGNTIYF. The DNA is TGCGCCAGCAGCCAAGGAACAGAAGTTGGAAACACCATATATTTT.